Listed here are 10 T cell receptor beta chains from one sample, sequenced in a study of beta chain features in type 1 diabetes. Sequencing targeted expressed TCRB transcripts, as all isolated RNA had been reverse transcribed. TCRdb's table, derived via immunoSEQ multiplex PCR, lists solely in-frame clones and lacks some. The sample includes 250,000 to 300,000 clones, 7% to 9% seen only once; the top ten take 1%. The sequenced sample was central memory CD4+ T cells from blood. The receptor source for this set is a woman aged 18-29 years in good health.

This clone was detected only a few times. The chain employs TRBV7-8 and TRBJ2-5, with 9 bases that match TRBD2. With 0 bases clipped from V and 1 base from J, the junction kept 3 bases outside the gene matches. The CDR3 length is 16 residues. Germline values: CDR1 SGHVS, CDR2 FQNEAQ. The CDR3 loop reads CASSLALSGGQETQYF. CDR3 DNA sequence: TGTGCCAGCAGCTTAGCGCTTAGCGGGGGCCAAGAGACCCAGTACTTC.

In this sample, this clone turned up a few times. V and J are TRBV11-2 and TRBJ2-3; D gene unclear. CDR3 length: 14 amino acids. The V end lost 5 bases, the J end lost 4 bases, and 13 bases lay between the germline ends. Germline assignment: CDR1 SGHAT and CDR2 FQNNGV. CDR3 DNA sequence: TGTGCCAGCAGCCCCTACAGCGTGGCAGATACGCAGTATTTT. Translation gives CASSPYSVADTQYF. The entire variable domain, with the rest obtained from reference TRBV11-2 and TRBJ2-3, is as follows: EAGVAQSPRYKIIEKRQSVAFWCNPISGHATLYWYQQILGQGPKLLIQFQNNGVVDDSQLPKDRFSAERLKGVDSTLKIQPAKLEDSAVYLCASSPYSVADTQYFGPGTRLTVL.

This clone was counted only a few times. Distinct nucleotide sequences in the sample also encode this CDR3. The chain uses TRBV19 and TRBJ2-5; TRBD1 or TRBD2 may be the D gene (6 bases each). The CDR3 spans 12 residues. Germline V gives CDR1 LNHDA, CDR2 SQIVND (reference sequence). Trimming shortened V by 6 bases and J by 4 bases, and 9 bases separated the two germline ends. This CDR3 reads CASRGGGETQYF. DNA for the CDR3: TGTGCCAGTAGAGGAGGGGGAGAGACCCAGTACTTC. Full variable domain (missing parts from reference TRBV19 and TRBJ2-5): DGGITQSPKYLFRKEGQNVTLSCEQNLNHDAMYWYRQDPGQGLRLIYYSQIVNDFQKGDIAEGYSVSREKKESFPLTVTSAQKNPTAFYLCASRGGGETQYFGPGTRLLVL.

This clone was seen a handful of times. One base separates it from a far larger clone, so it is likely a read error. The rearrangement joins TRBV15 to TRBJ2-5, with a weak D call TRBD2 (5 bases). V was shortened by 5 bases and J by 0 bases, with 13 bases between the two germline ends. There are 15 residues in the CDR3. The V gene's germline CDR1 is LNHNV and CDR2 YYDKDF (reference sequence). The CDR3 region is CATSGVRVYQETQYF. As DNA, the CDR3 is TGTGCCACCAGCGGGGTGCGGGTGTACCAAGAGACCCAGTACTTC.

This chain uses TRBV29-1 with TRBJ1-2; 8 bases are shared with TRBD1. V was pared by 7 bases and J by 1 base, with 5 bases of the junction left unmatched. The CDR3 length is 13 residues. Germline V gives CDR1 SQVTM, CDR2 ANQGSEA. The CDR3 sequence: CSDNRGDNYGYTF. The DNA of the CDR3 is TGCAGCGATAACAGGGGGGATAACTATGGCTACACCTTC.

A few counts support this clone. The J gene is TRBJ2-7, the V gene TRBV4-3; maybe TRBD1 (6 bases). Germline V gene data show CDR1 as LGHNA and CDR2 as YSLEER. V shed 2 bases and J shed 2 bases, with 16 bases lying between them. The CDR3 spans 16 residues. In nucleotides, the CDR3 is TGCGCCAGCAGCCAATCGATAGGGACACTCGCCTACGAGCAGTACTTC. Residues: CASSQSIGTLAYEQYF.

This clone has just a few counts. The rearrangement uses TRBV7-2 and TRBJ1-1, with D maybe TRBD1 (5 bases). CDR1 is SGHTA, CDR2 FQGNSA, per germline. The CDR3 is made up of 17 amino acids. Trimming cost V 2 bases and J 0 bases, with 16 bases left between them. CDR3 sequence: CASSLSPMRGMNTEAFF. For the CDR3, the DNA is TGTGCCAGCAGCTTATCGCCGATGAGGGGTATGAACACTGAAGCTTTCTTT.

The CDR3 nucleotides read TGTGCCAGCAGCTTCGAGGACTCCTACAATGAGCAGTTCTTC. Translation: CASSFEDSYNEQFF. This rearrangement joins TRBV7-2 to TRBJ2-1, with D uncertain. CDR3 length: 14 residues. Germline V gene data show CDR1 as SGHTA and CDR2 as FQGNSA. V was pared by 3 bases and J by 0 bases, with 6 bases between.

This chain uses TRBV30 with TRBJ2-1; a weak D match, TRBD2 (5 bases). This CDR3 spans 14 amino acids. V was cut by 3 bases and J by 4 bases, with 13 bases left in between. The V gene's germline CDR1 is GTSNPN and CDR2 SVGIG (reference sequence). The CDR3 sequence: CAWRPGNIYNEQFF. In DNA, the CDR3 is TGTGCCTGGAGGCCCGGGAACATTTACAATGAGCAGTTCTTC.

The chain has TRBV6-6 and TRBJ2-5; D gene ambiguous. CDR1 and CDR2 (germline): MNHNY, SVGAGI (reference sequence). The CDR3 runs to 11 residues. V gave up 5 bases and J gave up 4 bases, with 5 bases separating them. Written as DNA, the CDR3 is TGTGCCAGCAGTGGACGAGAGACCCAGTACTTC. This gives the protein CASSGRETQYF.